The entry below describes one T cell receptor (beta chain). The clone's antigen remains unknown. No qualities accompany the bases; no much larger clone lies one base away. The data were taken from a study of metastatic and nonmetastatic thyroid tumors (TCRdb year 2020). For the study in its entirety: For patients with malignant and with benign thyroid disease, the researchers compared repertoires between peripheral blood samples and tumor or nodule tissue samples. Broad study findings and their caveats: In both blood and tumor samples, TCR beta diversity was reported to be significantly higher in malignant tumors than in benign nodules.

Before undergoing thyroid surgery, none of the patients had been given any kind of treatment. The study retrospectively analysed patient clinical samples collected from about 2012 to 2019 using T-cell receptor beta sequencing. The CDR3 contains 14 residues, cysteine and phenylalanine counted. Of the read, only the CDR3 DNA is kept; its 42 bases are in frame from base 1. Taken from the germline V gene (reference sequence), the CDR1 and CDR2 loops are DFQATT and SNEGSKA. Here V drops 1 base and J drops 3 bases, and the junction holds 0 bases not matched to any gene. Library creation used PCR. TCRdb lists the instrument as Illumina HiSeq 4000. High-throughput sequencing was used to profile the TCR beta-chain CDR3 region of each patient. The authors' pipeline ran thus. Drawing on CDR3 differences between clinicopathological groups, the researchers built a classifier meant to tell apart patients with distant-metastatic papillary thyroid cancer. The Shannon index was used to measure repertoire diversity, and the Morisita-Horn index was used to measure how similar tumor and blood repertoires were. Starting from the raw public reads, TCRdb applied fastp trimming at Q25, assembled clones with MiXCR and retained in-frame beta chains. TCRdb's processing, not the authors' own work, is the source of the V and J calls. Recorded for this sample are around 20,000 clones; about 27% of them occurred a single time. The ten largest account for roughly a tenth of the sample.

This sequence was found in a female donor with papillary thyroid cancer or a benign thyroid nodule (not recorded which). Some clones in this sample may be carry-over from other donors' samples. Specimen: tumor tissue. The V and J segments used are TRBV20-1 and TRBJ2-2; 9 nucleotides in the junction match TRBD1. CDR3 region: CSARGTGDTGELFF. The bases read TGCAGTGCTAGAGGGACAGGGGACACCGGGGAGCTGTTTTTT.